Below are 10 T cell receptor beta chains sequenced from a single sample in a study of Graves' ophthalmopathy and Graves' hyperthyroidism. Amplification of the TCR beta CDR3 regions used RNA transcripts (as template). HTBI primers primed a first-round RT-PCR, and a second-round multiplex PCR followed. TCRdb reanalysed the multiplex PCR reads using MiXCR and keeps one entry per CDR3 protein. The table has approximately 640,000 distinct CDR3 sequences, about two fifths seen once. The material sequenced was peripheral blood. Source of these receptors: an adult man with Graves' ophthalmopathy.

This clonotype showed up just a few times. The J gene is TRBJ2-7, the V gene TRBV19, with 13 bases aligning to TRBD2. Germline loops: CDR1 LNHDA, CDR2 SQIVND (reference sequence). The CDR3 has 17 residues. V was clipped by 4 bases and J by 2 bases; unmatched bases: 8. DNA for the CDR3: TGTGCCAGTAGTAACACCGGGACTAGCGGGATAACCTACGAGCAGTACTTC. It codes for CASSNTGTSGITYEQYF.

This clonotype was seen a few times. The chain combines TRBV28 with TRBJ2-7; 7 bases are shared with TRBD2. CDR1 MDHEN and CDR2 SYDVKM come from the germline V gene. This CDR3 is built from 14 residues. With 4 bases clipped from V and 0 bases from J, the junction kept 3 bases outside the gene matches. CDR3 loop: CASSWEGVSYEQYF. Written as DNA, the CDR3 is TGTGCCAGCAGTTGGGAGGGCGTCTCCTACGAGCAGTACTTC.

This rearrangement joins TRBV20-1 to TRBJ1-2; D not resolved. V was cut by 8 bases and J by 3 bases, with 10 bases left in between. Germline V lookup: CDR1 DFQATT, CDR2 SNEGSKA (reference sequence). The CDR3 has 11 amino acids. The CDR3 here is CSPTMDYGYTF. The DNA for the CDR3 is TGCAGTCCGACGATGGACTATGGCTACACCTTC.

V is TRBV9 and J is TRBJ2-5; TRBD1 matches 8 bases. V was clipped by 4 bases and J by 1 base; unmatched bases: 6. The CDR3 totals 15 residues. Germline values: CDR1 SGDLS, CDR2 YYNGEE. The CDR3, as DNA: TGTGCCAGCAGCCCCCGGACAGGGAGCCAAGAGACCCAGTACTTC. This sequence encodes CASSPRTGSQETQYF.

This clonotype was picked up many times. J is TRBJ1-1 and V is TRBV12-3 or TRBV12-4, with D unresolved. The CDR3 extends over 13 amino acids. The V end was cut by 7 bases, the J end by 4 bases, with 13 bases between. CDR3 protein: CASTTGLGTEAFF. CDR3 DNA: TGTGCCAGCACTACCGGCCTAGGCACTGAAGCTTTCTTT.

This clonotype has ten or more counts. V and J are TRBV30 and TRBJ2-1; 10 nucleotides align to TRBD2. Trimming at V came to 3 bases and at J to 0 bases, leaving 2 bases not matched to a gene. The CDR3 loop spans 15 amino acids. In germline, CDR1 is GTSNPN, CDR2 SVGIG (reference sequence). CDR3 sequence reads: CAWSWTSGSYNEQFF. In DNA, the CDR3 is TGTGCCTGGAGCTGGACTAGCGGCTCCTACAATGAGCAGTTCTTC. The whole variable domain, filled in from reference TRBV30 and TRBJ2-1, reads SQTIHQWPATLVQPVGSPLSLECTVEGTSNPNLYWYRQAAGRGLQLLFYSVGIGQISSEVPQNLSASRPQDRQFILSSKKLLLSDSGFYLCAWSWTSGSYNEQFFGPGTRLTVL.

This clonotype appeared many times. This chain uses TRBV25-1 with TRBJ2-7, with D maybe TRBD1 (5 bases). Germline lookup yields CDR1 MGHDK and CDR2 SYGVNS. The CDR3 runs to 14 residues. Trimming left V 1 base short and J 2 bases short, with 9 bases between. The CDR3 nucleotides read TGTGCCAGCAGTGAATTACGGACAACCTACGAGCAGTACTTC. Protein sequence: CASSELRTTYEQYF.

The chain uses TRBV9 and TRBJ1-6; weak D call: TRBD1 (5 bases). Germline V CDR1 and CDR2: SGDLS, YYNGEE. CDR3 size: 12 residues. Trimming shortened V by 3 bases and J by 14 bases, and 12 bases separated the two germline ends. The CDR3, as DNA: TGTGCCAGCAGCGCCCACATGGGGGCCCTCCACTTT. Its translation: CASSAHMGALHF.

This clonotype was picked up a small number of times. The rearrangement links TRBV7-2 to TRBJ1-4, with a possible D match to TRBD1 (5 bases). This CDR3 has 16 residues. V dropped 3 bases and J dropped 3 bases, with 14 bases sitting between them. From germline, CDR1 is SGHTA and CDR2 FQGNSA. CDR3: CASSFGTLDSNEKLFF. In DNA, the CDR3 is TGTGCCAGCAGCTTCGGGACTCTAGACTCTAATGAAAAACTGTTTTTT.

The chain recombines TRBV5-1 with TRBJ1-3, with D hard to call. V was shortened by 0 bases and J by 4 bases, with 11 bases between the two germline ends. Per germline, CDR1 SGHRS and CDR2 YFSETQ. The CDR3 sequence is 15 residues long. As DNA, the CDR3 is TGCGCCAGCAGCTTGGCCCCCGGACGCGGAAACACCATATATTTT. Its translation: CASSLAPGRGNTIYF.